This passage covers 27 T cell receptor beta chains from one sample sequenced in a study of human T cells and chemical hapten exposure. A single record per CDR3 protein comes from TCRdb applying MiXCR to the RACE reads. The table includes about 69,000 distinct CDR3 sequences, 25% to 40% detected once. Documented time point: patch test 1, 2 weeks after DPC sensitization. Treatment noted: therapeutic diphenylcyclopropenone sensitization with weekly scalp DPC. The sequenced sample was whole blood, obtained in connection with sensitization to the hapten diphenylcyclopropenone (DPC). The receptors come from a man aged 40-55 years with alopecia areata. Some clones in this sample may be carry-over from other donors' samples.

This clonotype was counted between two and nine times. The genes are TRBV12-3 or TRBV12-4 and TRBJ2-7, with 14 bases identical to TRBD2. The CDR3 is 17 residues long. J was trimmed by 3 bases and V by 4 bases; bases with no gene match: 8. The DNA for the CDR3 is TGTGCCAGCAGTTCGAGACTAGCGGGAGGGCTTTTCTACGAGCAGTACTTC. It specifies CASSSRLAGGLFYEQYF.

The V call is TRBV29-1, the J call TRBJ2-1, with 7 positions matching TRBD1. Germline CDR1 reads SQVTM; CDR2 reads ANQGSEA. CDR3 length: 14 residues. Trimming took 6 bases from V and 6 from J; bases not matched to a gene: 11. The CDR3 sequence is CSVKTRTGGNEQFF. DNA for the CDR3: TGCAGCGTCAAGACCCGGACAGGAGGCAATGAGCAGTTCTTC.

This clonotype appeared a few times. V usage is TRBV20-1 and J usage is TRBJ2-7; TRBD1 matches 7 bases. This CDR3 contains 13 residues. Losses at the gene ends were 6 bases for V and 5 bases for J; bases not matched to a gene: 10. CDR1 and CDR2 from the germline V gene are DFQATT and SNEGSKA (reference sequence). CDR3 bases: TGCAGTGCCACGGACCAGGGGGAGCACGAGCAGTACTTC. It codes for CSATDQGEHEQYF.

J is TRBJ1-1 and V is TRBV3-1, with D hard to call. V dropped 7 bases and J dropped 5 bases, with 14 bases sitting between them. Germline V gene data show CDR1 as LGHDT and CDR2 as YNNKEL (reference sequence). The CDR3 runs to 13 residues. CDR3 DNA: TGTGCCAGCACCCCGTCGCGGGGAACTGAAGCTTTCTTT. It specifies CASTPSRGTEAFF.

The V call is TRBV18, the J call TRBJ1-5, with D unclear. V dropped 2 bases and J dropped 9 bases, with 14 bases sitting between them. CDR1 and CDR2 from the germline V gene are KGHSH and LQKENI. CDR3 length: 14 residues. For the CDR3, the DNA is TGTGCCAGCTCACCAGACGGGGTATCATCGCCCCAGCATTTT. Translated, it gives CASSPDGVSSPQHF.

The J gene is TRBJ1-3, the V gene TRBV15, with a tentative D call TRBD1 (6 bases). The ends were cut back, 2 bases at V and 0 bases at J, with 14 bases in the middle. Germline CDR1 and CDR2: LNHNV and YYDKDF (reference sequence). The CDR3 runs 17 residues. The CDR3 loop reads CATSRSLTGGSGNTIYF. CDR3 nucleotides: TGTGCCACCAGCAGATCCCTGACAGGCGGCTCTGGAAACACCATATATTTT.

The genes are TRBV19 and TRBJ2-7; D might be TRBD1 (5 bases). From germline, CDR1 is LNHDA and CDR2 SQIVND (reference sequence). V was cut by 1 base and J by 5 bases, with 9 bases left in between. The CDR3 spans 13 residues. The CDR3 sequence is CASSIARGHEQYF. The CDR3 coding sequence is TGTGCCAGTAGTATAGCTAGGGGCCACGAGCAGTACTTC. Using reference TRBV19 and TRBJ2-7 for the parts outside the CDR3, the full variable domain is DGGITQSPKYLFRKEGQNVTLSCEQNLNHDAMYWYRQDPGQGLRLIYYSQIVNDFQKGDIAEGYSVSREKKESFPLTVTSAQKNPTAFYLCASSIARGHEQYFGPGTRLTVT.

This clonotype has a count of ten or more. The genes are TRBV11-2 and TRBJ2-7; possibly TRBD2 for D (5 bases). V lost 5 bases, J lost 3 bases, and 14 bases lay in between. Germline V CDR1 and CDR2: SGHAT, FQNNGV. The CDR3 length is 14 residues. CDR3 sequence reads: CASSLGEGGYEQYF. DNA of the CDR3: TGTGCCAGCAGCCTCGGTGAGGGTGGCTACGAGCAGTACTTC.

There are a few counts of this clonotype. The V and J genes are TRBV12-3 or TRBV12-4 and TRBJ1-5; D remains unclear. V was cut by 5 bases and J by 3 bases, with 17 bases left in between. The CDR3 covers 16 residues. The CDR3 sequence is CASSDTLQPHNQPQHF. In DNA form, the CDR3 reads TGTGCCAGCAGTGACACTCTTCAACCACACAATCAGCCCCAGCATTTT.

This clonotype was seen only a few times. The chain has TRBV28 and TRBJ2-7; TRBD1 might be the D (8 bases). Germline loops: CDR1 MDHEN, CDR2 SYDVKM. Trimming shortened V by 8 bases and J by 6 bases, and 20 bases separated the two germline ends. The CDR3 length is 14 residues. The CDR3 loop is CASGEGQALIEQYF. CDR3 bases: TGTGCCAGCGGGGAGGGACAGGCATTGATCGAGCAGTACTTC.

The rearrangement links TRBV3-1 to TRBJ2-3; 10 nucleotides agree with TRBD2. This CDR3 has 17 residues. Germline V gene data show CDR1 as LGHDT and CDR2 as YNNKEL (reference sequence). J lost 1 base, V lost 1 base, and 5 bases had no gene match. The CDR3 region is CASSQGLAGAGTDTQYF. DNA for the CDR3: TGTGCCAGCAGCCAAGGGCTAGCGGGAGCAGGCACAGATACGCAGTATTTT.

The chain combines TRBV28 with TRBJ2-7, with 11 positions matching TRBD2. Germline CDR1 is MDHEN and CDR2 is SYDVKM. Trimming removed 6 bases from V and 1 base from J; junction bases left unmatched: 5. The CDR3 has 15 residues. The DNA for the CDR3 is TGTGCCAGCAGCACGACTAGCGGGGCTTCCTACGAGCAGTACTTC. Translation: CASSTTSGASYEQYF.

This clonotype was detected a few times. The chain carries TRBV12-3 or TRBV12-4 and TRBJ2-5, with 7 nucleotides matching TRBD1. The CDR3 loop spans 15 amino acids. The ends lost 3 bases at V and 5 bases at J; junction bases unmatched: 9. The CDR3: CASSLRLQGTETQYF. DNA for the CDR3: TGTGCCAGCAGTTTGCGTCTACAGGGGACGGAGACCCAGTACTTC.

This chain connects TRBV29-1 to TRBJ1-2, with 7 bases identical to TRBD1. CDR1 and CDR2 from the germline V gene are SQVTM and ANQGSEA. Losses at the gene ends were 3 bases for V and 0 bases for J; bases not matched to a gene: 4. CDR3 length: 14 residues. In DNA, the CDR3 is TGCAGCGTTGAGGGGACAGCTGCTAACTATGGCTACACCTTC. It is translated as CSVEGTAANYGYTF.

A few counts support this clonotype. The CDR3 loop reads CASSQDSPQAGRRTDTQYF. The CDR3 DNA is TGTGCCAGCAGCCAAGATAGCCCACAAGCGGGAAGGCGCACAGATACGCAGTATTTT. The rearrangement uses TRBV4-2 and TRBJ2-3, with 7 bases lining up with TRBD2. This CDR3 region has 19 residues. CDR1 and CDR2 (germline): LGHNA, YNFKEQ. Trimming cost V 0 bases and J 1 base; bases outside gene matches: 13.

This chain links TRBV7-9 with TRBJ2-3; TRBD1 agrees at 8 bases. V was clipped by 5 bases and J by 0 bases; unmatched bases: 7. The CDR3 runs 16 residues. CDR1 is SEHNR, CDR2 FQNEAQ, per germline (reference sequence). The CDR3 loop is CASSQPQGGSTDTQYF. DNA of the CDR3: TGTGCCAGCAGCCAGCCACAGGGGGGAAGCACAGATACGCAGTATTTT.

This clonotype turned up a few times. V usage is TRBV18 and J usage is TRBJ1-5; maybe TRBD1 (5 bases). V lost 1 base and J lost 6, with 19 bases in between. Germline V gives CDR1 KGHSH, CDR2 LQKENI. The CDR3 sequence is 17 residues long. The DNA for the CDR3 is TGTGCCAGCTCACCACAAGGTCGGGGCCTTGTAAGTCAGCCCCAGCATTTT. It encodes CASSPQGRGLVSQPQHF.

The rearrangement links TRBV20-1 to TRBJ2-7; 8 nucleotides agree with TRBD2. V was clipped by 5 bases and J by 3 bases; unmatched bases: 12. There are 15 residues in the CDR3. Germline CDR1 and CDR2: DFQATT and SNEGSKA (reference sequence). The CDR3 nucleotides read TGCAGTGCTGCCAGCAGGCTAGCGGGCGGCTACGAGCAGTACTTC. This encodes CSAASRLAGGYEQYF.

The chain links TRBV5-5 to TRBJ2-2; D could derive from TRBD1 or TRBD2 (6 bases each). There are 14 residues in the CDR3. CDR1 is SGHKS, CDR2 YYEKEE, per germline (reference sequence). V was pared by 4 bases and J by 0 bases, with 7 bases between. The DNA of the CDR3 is TGTGCCAGCAGCCGGGGGCCGAACACCGGGGAGCTGTTTTTT. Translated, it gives CASSRGPNTGELFF.

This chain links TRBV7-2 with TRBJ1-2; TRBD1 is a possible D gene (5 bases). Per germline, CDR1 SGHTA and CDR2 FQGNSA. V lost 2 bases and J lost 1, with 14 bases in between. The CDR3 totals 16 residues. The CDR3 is CASSLSGAVDNYGYTF. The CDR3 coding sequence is TGTGCCAGCAGCTTATCCGGGGCAGTAGATAACTATGGCTACACCTTC.

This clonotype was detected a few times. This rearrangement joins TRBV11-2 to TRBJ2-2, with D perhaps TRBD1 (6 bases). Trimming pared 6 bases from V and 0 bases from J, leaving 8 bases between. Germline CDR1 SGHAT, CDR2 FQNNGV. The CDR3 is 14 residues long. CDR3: CASRWTANTGELFF. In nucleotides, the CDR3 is TGTGCCAGCAGGTGGACAGCGAACACCGGGGAGCTGTTTTTT.

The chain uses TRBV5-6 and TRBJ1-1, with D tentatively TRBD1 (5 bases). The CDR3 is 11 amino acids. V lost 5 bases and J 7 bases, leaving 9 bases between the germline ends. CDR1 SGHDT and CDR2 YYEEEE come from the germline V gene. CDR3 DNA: TGTGCCAGCAGTCGGGGGGGTGAAGCTTTCTTT. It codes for CASSRGGEAFF.

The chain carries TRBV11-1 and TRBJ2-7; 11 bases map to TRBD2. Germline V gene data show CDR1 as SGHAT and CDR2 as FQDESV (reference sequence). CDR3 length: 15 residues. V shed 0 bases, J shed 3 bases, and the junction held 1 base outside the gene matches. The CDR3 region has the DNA TGTGCCAGCAGCTTAGCCGGGACTAGCGGCTACGAGCAGTACTTC. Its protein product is CASSLAGTSGYEQYF.

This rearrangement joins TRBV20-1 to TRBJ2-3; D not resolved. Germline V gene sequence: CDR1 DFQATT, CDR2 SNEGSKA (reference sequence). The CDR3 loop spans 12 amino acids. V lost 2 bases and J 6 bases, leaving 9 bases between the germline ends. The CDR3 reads CSARTQPDTQYF. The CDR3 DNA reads TGCAGTGCTAGAACTCAGCCCGATACGCAGTATTTT.

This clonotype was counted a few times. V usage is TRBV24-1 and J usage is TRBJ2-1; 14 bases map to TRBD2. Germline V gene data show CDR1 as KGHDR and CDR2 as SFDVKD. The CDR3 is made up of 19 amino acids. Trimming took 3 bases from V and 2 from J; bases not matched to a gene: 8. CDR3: CATSDPRTSGRRAYNEQFF. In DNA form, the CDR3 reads TGTGCCACCAGTGATCCCCGGACTAGCGGGAGGAGGGCCTACAATGAGCAGTTCTTC.

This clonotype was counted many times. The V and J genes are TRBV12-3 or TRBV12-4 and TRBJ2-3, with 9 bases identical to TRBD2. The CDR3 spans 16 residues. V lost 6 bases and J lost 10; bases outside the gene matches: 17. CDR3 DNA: TGTGCCAGCAGCCGATCGGGGGGGTTAGCGGGAGTATCGCAGTATTTT. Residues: CASSRSGGLAGVSQYF.

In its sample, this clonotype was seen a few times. Here the CDR3 reads CASSYLYSVSYEQYF. The DNA of the CDR3 is TGTGCCAGCAGTTACCTCTATTCAGTCTCCTACGAGCAGTACTTC. V and J are TRBV6-2 or TRBV6-3 and TRBJ2-7; D remains ambiguous. Trimming took off 2 bases at V and 0 bases at J, with 11 bases between the two ends. The CDR3 loop spans 15 amino acids. Germline V gene lookup returns CDR1 MNHEY and CDR2 SVGEGT.